A single sample gave rise to the 30 T cell receptor beta chains below, sequenced in a study of cytomegalovirus exposure and HLA in healthy donors (dated by TCRdb to 2016 to 2017). Receptors were amplified or captured by the immunoSEQ multiplex PCR assay. A mixture of 60 forward primers for TCR Vbeta segments and 13 reverse primers for TCR Jbeta segments was used in the multiplex PCR. TCRdb carries this immuneACCESS record with in-frame sequences only. Its versions omit some clonotypes, under half of them owing to an unresolved V gene in the studies checked, with the rest unexplained. The table for this sample lists about 77,000 clones; around 75% of them were counted only once. The top ten clones comprise approximately 7.2% of the sample. Sequenced input: PBMCs. The receptors shown here come from a woman aged 40 to 55 in good health and CMV-seronegative.

This chain connects TRBV6-6 to TRBJ2-5; TRBD1 might be the D (6 bases). Per germline, CDR1 MNHNY and CDR2 SVGAGI (reference sequence). V lost 6 bases to trimming and J lost 2 bases, with 16 bases between them. This CDR3 has 15 amino acids. The DNA of the CDR3 is TGTGCCAGCAGGGACGGGACACTAAATCAAGAGACCCAGTACTTC. This codes for CASRDGTLNQETQYF.

The chain uses TRBV2 and TRBJ2-3; 8 bases line up with TRBD2. With 3 bases clipped from V and 6 bases from J, the junction kept 8 bases outside the gene matches. Germline CDR1 and CDR2: SNHLY and FYNNEI. This CDR3 has 15 amino acids. CDR3 region: CASSDEAGGGDTQYF. The CDR3 DNA follows: TGTGCCAGCAGTGACGAGGCGGGGGGCGGGGATACGCAGTATTTT.

The V and J genes are TRBV30 and TRBJ2-5, with TRBD2 matching over 13 bases. Germline V gives CDR1 GTSNPN, CDR2 SVGIG (reference sequence). V shed 4 bases and J 4 bases; nucleotides not matched to a gene: 6. This CDR3 contains 15 residues. CDR3 protein: CAWTTTSGGLETQYF. In DNA, the CDR3 is TGTGCCTGGACCACGACTAGCGGGGGGTTAGAGACCCAGTACTTC. The full variable domain, rest sourced from reference TRBV30 and TRBJ2-5, is SQTIHQWPATLVQPVGSPLSLECTVEGTSNPNLYWYRQAAGRGLQLLFYSVGIGQISSEVPQNLSASRPQDRQFILSSKKLLLSDSGFYLCAWTTTSGGLETQYFGPGTRLLVL.

This clone was recorded once. This chain joins TRBV21-1 and TRBJ2-1; TRBD1, the table's D call, was not compared with the DNA. TRBV21-1 represents a pseudogene. This CDR3 is 14 amino acids long. The CDR3 is CASSSRDRYNEQFF. DNA of the CDR3: TGTGCCAGCAGCAGCCGGGACAGGTACAATGAGCAGTTCTTC.

The chain uses TRBV20-1 and TRBJ1-1; D call uncertain. This CDR3 region has 11 residues. Trimming cost V 3 bases and J 3 bases, with 5 bases left between them. Germline lookup yields CDR1 DFQATT and CDR2 SNEGSKA (reference sequence). The CDR3, as DNA: TGCAGTGCTAGTGGGCACACTGAAGCTTTCTTT. It is translated as CSASGHTEAFF.

In this sample, this clone turned up once. The rearrangement uses TRBV7-2 and TRBJ2-1; the match to TRBD1 covers 11 bases. The CDR3 length is 15 residues. J lost 8 bases, V lost 5 bases, and 8 bases had no gene match. Germline V gene lookup returns CDR1 SGHTA and CDR2 FQGNSA. In DNA, the CDR3 is TGTGCCAGCAGCACCGGGACAGGGGGTCAGTATGAGCAGTTCTTC. It codes for CASSTGTGGQYEQFF. Variable domain in full (rest from reference TRBV7-2 and TRBJ2-1): GAGVSQSPSNKVTEKGKDVELRCDPISGHTALYWYRQSLGQGLEFLIYFQGNSAPDKSGLPSDRFSAERTGGSVSTLTIQRTQQEDSAVYLCASSTGTGGQYEQFFGPGTRLTVL.

V and J are TRBV29-1 and TRBJ1-1, with D possibly matching TRBD1 (5 bases). Trimming pared 4 bases from V and 1 base from J, leaving 7 bases between. Per germline, CDR1 SQVTM and CDR2 ANQGSEA. The CDR3 is 12 amino acids. The CDR3 protein is CSVARGNTEAFF. CDR3 DNA sequence: TGCAGCGTTGCAAGGGGGAACACTGAAGCTTTCTTT.

This sequence joins TRBV9 and TRBJ1-4, with TRBD1 matching 9 bases. Trimming cost V 3 bases and J 8 bases; bases outside gene matches: 8. Per the germline V gene, CDR1 is SGDLS and CDR2 is YYNGEE. This CDR3 region has 15 residues. This CDR3 reads CASSESGQGREKLFF. CDR3 sequence (DNA): TGTGCCAGCAGCGAGTCCGGACAGGGGAGAGAAAAACTGTTTTTT.

V gene TRBV7-9 combines with J gene TRBJ2-7; 9 bases line up with TRBD1. Germline V gives CDR1 SEHNR, CDR2 FQNEAQ (reference sequence). Unmatched junction bases numbered 5, after V lost 2 bases and J lost 3 bases. CDR3 length: 15 amino acids. The CDR3 nucleotides read TGTGCCAGCAGCTTAAGGACAGGGGAGGACTACGAGCAGTACTTC. Protein sequence: CASSLRTGEDYEQYF.

The V gene is TRBV28, the J gene TRBJ1-5; a weak D match, TRBD1 (6 bases). Germline assignment: CDR1 MDHEN and CDR2 SYDVKM. The CDR3 has 15 residues. Trimming took off 5 bases at V and 3 bases at J, with 14 bases between the two ends. The CDR3: CASSRRTAVNQPQHF. The CDR3 DNA is TGTGCCAGCAGTAGAAGGACAGCGGTCAATCAGCCCCAGCATTTT.

The rearrangement uses TRBV7-9 and TRBJ1-5; maybe TRBD1 (5 bases). There are 13 residues in the CDR3. V lost 6 bases to trimming and J lost 4 bases, with 10 bases between them. Germline CDR1 SEHNR, CDR2 FQNEAQ (reference sequence). CDR3 loop: CASSPQVNQPQHF. The DNA for the CDR3 is TGTGCCAGCAGTCCACAGGTTAATCAGCCCCAGCATTTT.

J is TRBJ2-5 and V is TRBV6-1, with D perhaps TRBD1 (8 bases). CDR1 MNHNS and CDR2 SASEGT come from the germline V gene. CDR3 length: 17 residues. V was shortened by 3 bases and J by 1 base, with 18 bases between the two germline ends. The CDR3 DNA is TGTGCCAGCAGTGAGGCCAGGACAGGGAGGGTCCAAGAGACCCAGTACTTC. The encoded protein is CASSEARTGRVQETQYF.

The rearrangement joins TRBV6-6 to TRBJ2-5; 7 bases line up with TRBD1. Germline CDR1 and CDR2: MNHNY and SVGAGI (reference sequence). Trimming removed 0 bases from V and 5 bases from J; junction bases left unmatched: 6. This CDR3 comprises 15 residues. CDR3 in amino acids: CASSYSGKQGETQYF. The CDR3 coding sequence is TGTGCCAGCAGTTACTCGGGGAAACAGGGGGAGACCCAGTACTTC.

The chain uses TRBV5-1 and TRBJ1-6; no definite D call. The germline gives CDR1 SGHRS, CDR2 YFSETQ. The CDR3 is 14 residues long. V lost 5 bases, J lost 0 bases, and 6 bases lay in between. The CDR3 DNA reads as TGCGCCAGCAGGGCCAGCTCCTATAATTCACCCCTCCACTTT. It codes for CASRASSYNSPLHF.

This chain uses TRBV28 with TRBJ2-1; 12 bases line up with TRBD2. From germline, CDR1 is MDHEN and CDR2 SYDVKM. This CDR3 is 15 amino acids long. Germline trimming cut 6 bases from V and 6 bases from J; bases unmatched to any gene: 6. The CDR3 sequence is CASRSSGRASNEQFF. CDR3 DNA: TGTGCCAGCAGGTCTAGCGGGAGGGCCTCCAATGAGCAGTTCTTC.

This clone has more than one count but fewer than ten. The J gene is TRBJ1-2, the V gene TRBV30, with D possibly matching TRBD1 (5 bases). Germline CDR1 reads GTSNPN; CDR2 reads SVGIG (reference sequence). The CDR3 length is 13 residues. Trimming removed 8 bases at V and 4 bases at J, with 17 bases between. The CDR3, as DNA: TGTGCCGGCCCCAGGGACTCCCTCTATGGCTACACCTTC. It codes for CAGPRDSLYGYTF.

This clone was seen a handful of times. The J gene is TRBJ1-1, the V gene TRBV9, with 8 bases identical to TRBD1. V gave up 0 bases and J gave up 7 bases; unmatched junction bases: 5. Germline V gene sequence: CDR1 SGDLS, CDR2 YYNGEE. The CDR3 contains 14 residues. The CDR3 spells CASSVAGTGLEAFF. In nucleotides, the CDR3 is TGTGCCAGCAGCGTAGCTGGGACAGGACTTGAAGCTTTCTTT. The full variable domain, its missing parts supplied by reference TRBV9 and TRBJ1-1, is DSGVTQTPKHLITATGQRVTLRCSPRSGDLSVYWYQQSLDQGLQFLIQYYNGEERAKGNILERFSAQQFPDLHSELNLSSLELGDSALYFCASSVAGTGLEAFFGQGTRLTVV.

The chain combines TRBV4-2 with TRBJ2-1, with 7 bases fitting TRBD1. The V gene's germline CDR1 is LGHNA and CDR2 YNFKEQ. Unmatched junction bases numbered 3, after V lost 0 bases and J lost 1 base. The CDR3 spans 16 residues. The CDR3 protein is CASSQEGTESYNEQFF. CDR3 DNA: TGTGCCAGCAGCCAAGAGGGGACAGAATCCTACAATGAGCAGTTCTTC.

The rearrangement joins TRBV5-1 to TRBJ2-3; 11 nucleotides align to TRBD2. This CDR3 has 18 residues. Germline loops: CDR1 SGHRS, CDR2 YFSETQ. The ends lost 4 bases at V and 3 bases at J; junction bases unmatched: 13. This chain's CDR3 is CASSGYSGRAPRTDTQYF. The CDR3 DNA sequence: TGCGCCAGCAGCGGATATAGCGGGAGGGCCCCGAGGACAGATACGCAGTATTTT.

DNA of the CDR3: TGTGCCTGGGGTGGGGGAGGTGAAGTCGCGATGAACACTGAAGCTTTCTTT. Protein product: CAWGGGGEVAMNTEAFF. The chain joins TRBV30 to TRBJ1-1; D may be TRBD1 (5 bases). CDR3 length equals 17 residues. Germline assignment: CDR1 GTSNPN and CDR2 SVGIG (reference sequence). The V end lost 5 bases, the J end lost 0 bases, and 22 bases lay between the germline ends.

The V call is TRBV30, the J call TRBJ1-2, with D perhaps TRBD1 (6 bases). The germline V and J ends were trimmed by 2 bases and 0 bases, with 10 bases remaining between them. Germline V lookup: CDR1 GTSNPN, CDR2 SVGIG (reference sequence). The CDR3 has 14 residues. CDR3 in DNA: TGTGCCTGGAGTAGACGACAGGCTAACTATGGCTACACCTTC. This sequence encodes CAWSRRQANYGYTF.

This clone came up a few times. This sequence joins TRBV9 and TRBJ2-1, with 12 bases matching TRBD2. The CDR3 is made up of 16 amino acids. V was clipped by 0 bases and J by 5 bases; unmatched bases: 3. The germline V gene has CDR1 SGDLS and CDR2 YYNGEE. The CDR3 loop is CASSVGGLAGNNEQFF. CDR3 DNA sequence: TGTGCCAGCAGCGTAGGGGGACTAGCGGGTAACAATGAGCAGTTCTTC. Looking up the rest from reference TRBV9 and TRBJ2-1 gives the full variable domain: DSGVTQTPKHLITATGQRVTLRCSPRSGDLSVYWYQQSLDQGLQFLIQYYNGEERAKGNILERFSAQQFPDLHSELNLSSLELGDSALYFCASSVGGLAGNNEQFFGPGTRLTVL.

V usage is TRBV12-5 and J usage is TRBJ1-1; a weak D match, TRBD1 (5 bases). With 5 bases removed from V and 11 bases from J, the gap between germline ends came to 15 bases. CDR3 size: 12 residues. Germline V lookup: CDR1 LGHNT, CDR2 FRNRAP. The chain's CDR3 is CASGPQGFWAFF. The CDR3 region has the DNA TGTGCTAGTGGTCCCCAGGGTTTTTGGGCTTTCTTT.

This clone was observed a single time. V usage is TRBV7-9 and J usage is TRBJ2-3; tentative D call: TRBD2 (6 bases). Trimming cost V 5 bases and J 13 bases, with 13 bases left between them. The CDR3 sequence is 11 residues long. CDR1 is SEHNR and CDR2 is FQNEAQ in the germline V gene (reference sequence). The chain's CDR3 is CASSPGSLEYF. The CDR3, as DNA: TGTGCCAGCAGCCCCGGGAGCCTCGAGTATTTT.

This sequence joins TRBV5-4 and TRBJ2-1, with 12 bases matching TRBD2. Losses at the gene ends were 3 bases for V and 0 bases for J; bases not matched to a gene: 7. In germline, CDR1 is SGHNT, CDR2 YYREEE (reference sequence). The CDR3 has 18 amino acids. The CDR3 DNA reads TGTGCCAGCAGCTCAACTAGCGGGAGGCCGAGCTCCTACAATGAGCAGTTCTTC. This translates into CASSSTSGRPSSYNEQFF. Full variable domain (outside the CDR3, taken from reference TRBV5-4 and TRBJ2-1): ETGVTQSPTHLIKTRGQQVTLRCSSQSGHNTVSWYQQALGQGPQFIFQYYREEENGRGNFPPRFSGLQFPNYSSELNVNALELDDSALYLCASSSTSGRPSSYNEQFFGPGTRLTVL.

This chain uses TRBV11-1 with TRBJ2-7; 10 nucleotides agree with TRBD1. The CDR3 extends over 15 amino acids. The junction had 3 bases not matched to a gene; V was cut back by 1 base and J by 3 bases. CDR1 is SGHAT and CDR2 is FQDESV in the germline V gene (reference sequence). CDR3 in amino acids: CASSLDDRGHYEQYF. The CDR3 DNA follows: TGTGCCAGCAGCTTAGATGACAGGGGGCACTACGAGCAGTACTTC. Complete variable domain (other parts from reference TRBV11-1 and TRBJ2-7): EAEVAQSPRYKITEKSQAVAFWCDPISGHATLYWYRQILGQGPELLVQFQDESVVDDSQLPKDRFSAERLKGVDSTLKIQPAELGDSAMYLCASSLDDRGHYEQYFGPGTRLTVT.

The chain has TRBV7-9 and TRBJ2-1; tentatively, D is TRBD2 (6 bases). Germline V gives CDR1 SEHNR, CDR2 FQNEAQ (reference sequence). The CDR3 sequence is 15 residues long. V dropped 4 bases and J dropped 6 bases, with 16 bases sitting between them. This CDR3 is CASSSGSSTSNEQFF. DNA of the CDR3: TGTGCCAGCAGCTCCGGTTCCTCGACTAGCAATGAGCAGTTCTTC.

V and J are TRBV27 and TRBJ1-6; TRBD1 is a possible D gene (6 bases). Trimming removed 5 bases from V and 7 bases from J, with 15 bases in between. The CDR3 covers 15 residues. CDR1 and CDR2 from the germline V gene are MNHEY and SMNVEV (reference sequence). The CDR3 DNA reads as TGTGCCAGCAGTCCTATGGACAGACTAAATTCACCCCTCCACTTT. Protein product: CASSPMDRLNSPLHF.

The chain combines TRBV29-1 with TRBJ1-1, with 8 bases lining up with TRBD1. J was trimmed by 0 bases and V by 5 bases; bases with no gene match: 5. This CDR3 has 14 amino acids. Germline lookup yields CDR1 SQVTM and CDR2 ANQGSEA. CDR3: CSVNTGGMNTEAFF. The DNA of the CDR3 is TGCAGCGTTAATACAGGGGGTATGAACACTGAAGCTTTCTTT. Together with reference TRBV29-1 and TRBJ1-1, the CDR3 gives the full variable domain: SAVISQKPSRDICQRGTSLTIQCQVDSQVTMMFWYRQQPGQSLTLIATANQGSEATYESGFVIDKFPISRPNLTFSTLTVSNMSPEDSSIYLCSVNTGGMNTEAFFGQGTRLTVV.

This clone was detected once. The V gene is TRBV5-1, the J gene TRBJ1-3; weak D call: TRBD1 (5 bases). V dropped 0 bases and J dropped 0 bases, with 7 bases sitting between them. This CDR3 spans 15 amino acids. From germline, CDR1 is SGHRS and CDR2 YFSETQ. The CDR3, as DNA: TGCGCCAGCAGCTTGGCCGACAGCTCTGGAAACACCATATATTTT. Translation: CASSLADSSGNTIYF.